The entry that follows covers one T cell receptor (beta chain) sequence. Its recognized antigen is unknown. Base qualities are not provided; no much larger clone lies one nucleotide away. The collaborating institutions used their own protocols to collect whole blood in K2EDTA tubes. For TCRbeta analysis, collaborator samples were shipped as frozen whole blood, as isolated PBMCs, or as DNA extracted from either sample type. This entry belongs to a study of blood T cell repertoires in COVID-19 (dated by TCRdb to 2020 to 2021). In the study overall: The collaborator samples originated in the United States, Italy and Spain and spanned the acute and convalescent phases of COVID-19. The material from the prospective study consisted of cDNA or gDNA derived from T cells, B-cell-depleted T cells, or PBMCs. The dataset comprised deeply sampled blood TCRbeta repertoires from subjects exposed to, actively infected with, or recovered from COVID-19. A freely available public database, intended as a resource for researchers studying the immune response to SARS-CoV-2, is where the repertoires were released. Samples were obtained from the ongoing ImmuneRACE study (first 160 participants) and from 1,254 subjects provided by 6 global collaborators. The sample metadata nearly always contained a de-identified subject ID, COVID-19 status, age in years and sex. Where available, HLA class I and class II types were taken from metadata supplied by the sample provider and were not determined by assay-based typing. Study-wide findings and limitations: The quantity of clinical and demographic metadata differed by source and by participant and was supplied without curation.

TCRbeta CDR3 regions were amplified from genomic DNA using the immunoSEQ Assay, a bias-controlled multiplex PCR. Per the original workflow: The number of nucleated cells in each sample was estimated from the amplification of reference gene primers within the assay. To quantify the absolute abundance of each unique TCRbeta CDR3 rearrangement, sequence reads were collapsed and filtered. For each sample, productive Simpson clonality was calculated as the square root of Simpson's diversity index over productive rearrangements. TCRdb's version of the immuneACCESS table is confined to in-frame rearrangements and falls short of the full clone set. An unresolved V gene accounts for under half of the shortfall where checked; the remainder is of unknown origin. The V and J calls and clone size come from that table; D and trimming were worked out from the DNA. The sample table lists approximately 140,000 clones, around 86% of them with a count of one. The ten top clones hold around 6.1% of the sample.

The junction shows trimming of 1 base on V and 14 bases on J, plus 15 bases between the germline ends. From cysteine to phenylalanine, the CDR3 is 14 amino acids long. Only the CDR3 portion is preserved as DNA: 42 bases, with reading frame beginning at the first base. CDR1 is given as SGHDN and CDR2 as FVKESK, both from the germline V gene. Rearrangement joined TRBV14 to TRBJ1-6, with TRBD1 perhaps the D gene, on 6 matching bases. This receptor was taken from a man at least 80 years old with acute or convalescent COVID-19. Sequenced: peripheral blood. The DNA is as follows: TGTGCCAGCAGCCAAGTTGGACAGATTTTCACCCTCCACTTT. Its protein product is CASSQVGQIFTLHF.